The 24 T cell receptor beta chains in this list originate from one sample, sequenced in a study of beta chain features in type 1 diabetes. Expressed TCRB transcripts were sequenced after all isolated RNA was converted to cDNA. Generated by immunoSEQ multiplex PCR, the TCRdb table keeps only in-frame clones and is missing some. The sample consists of about 180,000 clones, approximately 13% of them appearing once. The specimen was central memory CD4+ T cells from blood. All receptors derive from a woman under 30 in good health.

The genes are TRBV29-1 and TRBJ2-5, with 12 bases identical to TRBD2. The CDR3 is 15 amino acids. V lost 4 bases and J lost 6; bases outside the gene matches: 9. Germline loops: CDR1 SQVTM, CDR2 ANQGSEA. The CDR3 DNA follows: TGCAGCGTTGCAGGACTAGCGGGAACGGGTCAGACCCAGTACTTC. It encodes CSVAGLAGTGQTQYF.

This clone appeared a few times. This chain links TRBV29-1 with TRBJ2-1; TRBD2 matches at 7 bases. Germline V gives CDR1 SQVTM, CDR2 ANQGSEA. V was clipped by 7 bases and J by 5 bases; unmatched bases: 11. The CDR3 runs to 14 residues. CDR3: CSGGSGVRNNEQFF. CDR3 DNA: TGCAGCGGGGGGAGCGGGGTTCGAAACAATGAGCAGTTCTTC.

This clone appeared a few times. V and J are TRBV28 and TRBJ2-7; D ambiguous. This CDR3 is built from 14 residues. Per the germline V gene, CDR1 is MDHEN and CDR2 is SYDVKM. V was shortened by 5 bases and J by 0 bases, with 11 bases between the two germline ends. CDR3 DNA: TGTGCCAGCAGTATCTCTGTTAGCTCCTACGAGCAGTACTTC. It yields the protein CASSISVSSYEQYF.

This chain uses TRBV15 with TRBJ1-1, with 7 nucleotides matching TRBD1. Germline CDR1 LNHNV, CDR2 YYDKDF (reference sequence). The CDR3 is made up of 16 amino acids. The V and J ends lost 2 bases and 3 bases, in that order; junction bases with no gene match: 9. The DNA of the CDR3 is TGTGCCACCAGCAGAAAGATATACACAGGGGACACTGAAGCTTTCTTT. It is translated as CATSRKIYTGDTEAFF.

This clone was observed a handful of times. The chain uses TRBV7-9 and TRBJ2-1; D not certain. CDR1 is SEHNR and CDR2 is FQNEAQ in the germline V gene (reference sequence). V was pared by 5 bases and J by 12 bases, with 14 bases between. The CDR3 sequence is 12 residues long. Here the CDR3 reads CASSAAEPSQFF. The DNA for the CDR3 is TGTGCCAGCAGCGCCGCGGAGCCCTCGCAGTTCTTC.

In its sample, this clone was seen a few times. The chain couples TRBV29-1 to TRBJ2-3; TRBD2 matches at 12 bases. CDR3 length equals 15 residues. Germline CDR1 and CDR2: SQVTM and ANQGSEA. Trimming took 7 bases from V and 2 from J; bases not matched to a gene: 7. In DNA, the CDR3 is TGCAGCGGGCACGGGACTAGCGGGTTCACAGATACGCAGTATTTT. Amino acid sequence: CSGHGTSGFTDTQYF.

This chain joins TRBV18 and TRBJ2-3; D may be TRBD2 (6 bases). The CDR3 covers 15 residues. V was clipped by 8 bases and J by 0 bases, with 15 bases between them. Germline loops: CDR1 KGHSH, CDR2 LQKENI. The DNA of the CDR3 is TGTGCCAGCGCCCCCCGCGGGGCTAGCACAGATACGCAGTATTTT. Protein product: CASAPRGASTDTQYF.

This clone came up a few times. The V call is TRBV27, the J call TRBJ1-5; D call uncertain. Germline assignment: CDR1 MNHEY and CDR2 SMNVEV (reference sequence). V was pared by 8 bases and J by 4 bases, with 15 bases between. The CDR3 loop spans 14 amino acids. The CDR3 coding sequence is TGTGCCAGCTGCCCGGGGTGGGGAAATCAGCCCCAGCATTTT. This gives the protein CASCPGWGNQPQHF.

The sample holds a few counts of this clone. This chain links TRBV6-5 with TRBJ2-3, with 7 bases that match TRBD2. The J segment lost 3 bases and the V segment lost 6 bases, leaving 6 bases of the junction unmatched. CDR3 length: 14 amino acids. Germline CDR1 MNHEY, CDR2 SVGAGI. In nucleotides, the CDR3 is TGTGCCAGCAGCGCGGGAGTTCGGACAGATACGCAGTATTTT. As protein: CASSAGVRTDTQYF.

The table lists this clone with many counts. The chain links TRBV7-9 to TRBJ1-5; D may be TRBD1 (5 bases). The V end was cut by 3 bases, the J end by 6 bases, with 9 bases between. Germline assignment: CDR1 SEHNR and CDR2 FQNEAQ (reference sequence). CDR3 length equals 13 residues. The CDR3 here is CASSFTRGQPQHF. In nucleotides, the CDR3 is TGTGCCAGCAGCTTTACAAGGGGTCAGCCCCAGCATTTT.

The rearrangement uses TRBV7-9 and TRBJ2-2; 7 bases line up with TRBD1. Germline-derived CDR1 and CDR2 are SEHNR and FQNEAQ (reference sequence). Trimming removed 2 bases from V and 6 bases from J; junction bases left unmatched: 3. The CDR3 runs to 14 residues. As DNA, the CDR3 is TGTGCCAGCAGCTTACTCCAGGGGGCCGGGGAGCTGTTTTTT. It codes for CASSLLQGAGELFF.

The rearrangement joins TRBV11-3 to TRBJ2-3; D perhaps matches TRBD2 (6 bases). Germline lookup yields CDR1 SGHNT and CDR2 YENEEA. CDR3 length: 16 residues. Trimming removed 1 base from V and 4 bases from J, with 15 bases in between. The CDR3 DNA is TGTGCCAGCAGCTTAGGTCTGGGAGGTAACGCAGATACGCAGTATTTT. Translation gives CASSLGLGGNADTQYF.

This clone was counted between two and nine times. The chain has TRBV28 and TRBJ2-3, with 14 bases matching TRBD2. V dropped 6 bases and J dropped 5; count of bases not matched to a gene: 4. CDR3 size: 15 residues. Germline values: CDR1 MDHEN, CDR2 SYDVKM. CDR3 residues: CASSAGTSGRDTQYF. CDR3 coding DNA: TGTGCCAGCAGCGCCGGGACTAGCGGGAGAGATACGCAGTATTTT.

This clone has ten or more counts. The chain uses TRBV7-9 and TRBJ1-2; TRBD1 matches 8 bases. The V and J ends lost 3 bases and 9 bases, in that order; junction bases with no gene match: 6. CDR1 is SEHNR, CDR2 FQNEAQ, per germline (reference sequence). The CDR3 sequence is 13 residues long. The CDR3 here is CASSFPQGASYTF. Written as DNA, the CDR3 is TGTGCCAGCAGCTTCCCTCAGGGGGCCAGCTACACCTTC.

V and J are TRBV7-8 and TRBJ2-1, with 10 bases aligning to TRBD1. The CDR3 extends over 15 amino acids. Germline V gives CDR1 SGHVS, CDR2 FQNEAQ. V dropped 2 bases and J dropped 9; count of bases not matched to a gene: 7. The CDR3 coding sequence is TGTGCCAGCAGCTTAATGGGGGACAGGGGAGGTGAGCAGTTCTTC. This encodes CASSLMGDRGGEQFF. The whole variable domain, remainder taken from reference TRBV7-8 and TRBJ2-1, is GAGVSQSPRYKVAKRGQDVALRCDPISGHVSLFWYQQALGQGPEFLTYFQNEAQLDKSGLPSDRFFAERPEGSVSTLKIQRTQQEDSAVYLCASSLMGDRGGEQFFGPGTRLTVL.

This clone was counted a few times. J is TRBJ2-1 and V is TRBV2; 7 positions agree with TRBD2. This CDR3 has 17 residues. V gave up 8 bases and J gave up 8 bases; unmatched junction bases: 21. The germline CDR1 and CDR2 sequences are SNHLY and FYNNEI. This chain's CDR3 is CASPPSRRDYSTDEQFF. The CDR3 coding sequence is TGTGCCAGCCCCCCTTCTCGGCGGGACTATAGCACTGATGAGCAGTTCTTC. The full variable domain, completed using reference TRBV2 and TRBJ2-1, is EPEVTQTPSHQVTQMGQEVILRCVPISNHLYFYWYRQILGQKVEFLVSFYNNEISEKSEIFDDQFSVERPDGSNFTLKIRSTKLEDSAMYFCASPPSRRDYSTDEQFFGPGTRLTVL.

This chain connects TRBV23-1 to TRBJ2-3; no reliable D call. TRBV23-1 is noted as an ORF with a role that remains uncertain. The CDR3 sequence is 15 residues long. Trimming stripped 0 bases from V and 2 bases from J, with 9 bases between. The chain's CDR3 is CASSQSGYYTDTQYF. CDR3 coding DNA: TGCGCCAGCAGTCAATCGGGCTATTACACAGATACGCAGTATTTT.

In its sample, this clone was seen a few times. CDR3 DNA: TGTGCCTGGAGTGTGGTCAGGATGACTTTCTTT. This sequence encodes CAWSVVRMTFF. This chain links TRBV30 with TRBJ1-1; unclear D gene. The CDR3 runs 11 residues. The V and J ends lost 0 bases and 12 bases respectively, with 11 bases between them. CDR1 and CDR2 (germline): GTSNPN, SVGIG (reference sequence). The full variable domain, completed using reference TRBV30 and TRBJ1-1, is SQTIHQWPATLVQPVGSPLSLECTVEGTSNPNLYWYRQAAGRGLQLLFYSVGIGQISSEVPQNLSASRPQDRQFILSSKKLLLSDSGFYLCAWSVVRMTFFGQGTRLTVV.

This clone was seen a handful of times. The J gene is TRBJ2-7, the V gene TRBV7-2; 7 bases line up with TRBD1. J lost 2 bases, V lost 5 bases, and 6 bases had no gene match. Per germline, CDR1 SGHTA and CDR2 FQGNSA. The CDR3 sequence is 14 residues long. CDR3 bases: TGTGCCAGCAGCCCCCGACAGGGACCCTACGAGCAGTACTTC. Translation gives CASSPRQGPYEQYF.

The J gene is TRBJ1-2, the V gene TRBV7-3, with D maybe TRBD1 (6 bases). CDR1 and CDR2 from the germline V gene are SGHTA and FQGTGA. Trimming pared 5 bases from V and 4 bases from J, leaving 23 bases between. The CDR3 length is 17 residues. CDR3 nucleotide sequence: TGTGCCAGCAGCCTGGAGGACAGCAGAGTTCAAATCTATGGCTACACCTTC. Residues: CASSLEDSRVQIYGYTF.

In its sample, this clone was seen a few times. This chain joins TRBV30 and TRBJ1-5; 7 bases agree with TRBD1. The V segment lost 0 bases and the J segment 4 bases; nucleotides outside the gene matches: 9. The length of the CDR3 is 16 residues. The germline CDR1 and CDR2 sequences are GTSNPN and SVGIG (reference sequence). For the CDR3, the DNA is TGTGCCTGGAGTGTAAGAGGAAAGGGGGCGAATCAGCCCCAGCATTTT. It specifies CAWSVRGKGANQPQHF.

The chain uses TRBV29-1 and TRBJ1-5; D unresolved. V lost 5 bases and J 2 bases, leaving 7 bases between the germline ends. The germline V gene has CDR1 SQVTM and CDR2 ANQGSEA. This CDR3 spans 12 amino acids. CDR3 DNA sequence: TGCAGCGTTAGTTCGGGCAATCAGCCCCAGCATTTT. Its protein is CSVSSGNQPQHF.

This clone was recorded a few times. This chain uses TRBV30 with TRBJ2-7; tentatively, D is TRBD1 (6 bases). Germline-derived CDR1 and CDR2 are GTSNPN and SVGIG (reference sequence). V shed 0 bases and J shed 9 bases, with 12 bases lying between them. CDR3 length: 12 amino acids. CDR3 coding DNA: TGTGCCTGGAGTGTTAGGGGGATCGGGCAGTACTTC. As protein: CAWSVRGIGQYF.

This chain joins TRBV18 and TRBJ1-2; D remains unclear. V lost 8 bases to trimming and J lost 4 bases, with 20 bases between them. CDR1 and CDR2 from the germline V gene are KGHSH and LQKENI. This CDR3 contains 15 residues. The DNA for the CDR3 is TGTGCCAGCCAGGCCACACTTGATGAAGGCTATGGCTACACCTTC. This sequence encodes CASQATLDEGYGYTF.